This T cell receptor (beta chain) derives from a study of T-cell memory formation after mild COVID-19. Findings of the study overall: Certain responding clones were present in pre-infection memory, suggesting participation of cross-reactive memory. Clones from the second wave (peaking day 37) had unconfirmed SARS-CoV-2 specificity. Day 15 to 85 contracting clones showed balanced CD4/CD8; day 15 to 37 expanders favored CD4+.

Germline CDR1 ENHRY, CDR2 SYGVKD. Trimming removed 7 bases at V and 5 bases at J, with 14 bases between. CDR3 length: 13 amino acids. This clonotype was seen only a few times. Its antigen remains unknown. The 5'RACE method, run with constant-segment primers, produced TCR alpha and TCR beta cDNA libraries (carrying sample barcodes and UMIs). Each CDR3 protein gets one entry after TCRdb re-called the 5' RACE reads with MiXCR. The data show about 350,000 distinct CDR3 sequences, roughly 15% seen once. Source material: PBMCs or a T cell subset sorted from them (not recorded which). V gene TRBV10-3 combines with J gene TRBJ1-2; perhaps TRBD1 as D (5 bases). The sequence was collected from a young man who had mild COVID-19 (a few samples of this study predate the infection). Cell type and time point are not known. This chain's CDR3 is CAINDSPPYGYTF. The CDR3 DNA reads TGTGCCATCAACGACAGTCCTCCTTATGGCTACACCTTC.